Listed below are T cell receptor beta chains from one sample, sequenced in a study of molecular identifiers for immune sequencing clone quantification. Each CDR3 protein gets one entry after TCRdb re-called the PCR reads with MiXCR. The table has about 67,000 distinct CDR3 sequences, roughly 17% seen once. Sequences were obtained from naive CD8+ T cells from blood, with Jurkat cell RNA spiked in. The receptors here all came from a human donor in good health. Some libraries in this study had Jurkat cell RNA spiked in. Both conserved end residues are part of each CDR3. The order of the fields is D gene, clone size, J gene, V gene, CDR3 protein, CDR3 DNA. The D gene is left open where the match is weak. Size values are once, few and many counts, or a class for expanded clones, and some rows have none.

d_call: .
clone_size: many
j_call: TRBJ2-2
v_call: TRBV24-1
cdr3_aa: CATSRSERGGGELFF
cdr3_nt: TGTGCCACCAGTCGCAGCGAGAGAGGTGGCGGGGAGCTGTTTTTT

d_call: .
clone_size: many
j_call: TRBJ1-1
v_call: TRBV7-2
cdr3_aa: CASSFRTANTEAFF
cdr3_nt: TGTGCCAGCAGCTTCAGGACGGCCAACACTGAAGCTTTCTTT

d_call: TRBD2
clone_size: .
j_call: TRBJ2-7
v_call: TRBV27
cdr3_aa: CASSLWSSGYEQYF
cdr3_nt: TGTGCCAGCAGTTTATGGTCTAGCGGCTACGAGCAGTACTTC

d_call: .
clone_size: few
j_call: TRBJ2-7
v_call: TRBV29-1
cdr3_aa: CSVEKLAGSYEQYF
cdr3_nt: TGCAGCGTTGAAAAGCTAGCTGGCTCCTACGAGCAGTACTTC

d_call: .
clone_size: many
j_call: TRBJ2-4
v_call: TRBV7-9
cdr3_aa: CAAMGAKNIQYF
cdr3_nt: TGTGCCGCTATGGGCGCCAAAAACATTCAGTACTTC

d_call: .
clone_size: many
j_call: TRBJ2-7
v_call: TRBV28
cdr3_aa: CASSERASYEQYF
cdr3_nt: TGTGCCAGCAGCGAGCGGGCTAGCTACGAGCAGTACTTC

d_call: .
clone_size: many
j_call: TRBJ1-5
v_call: TRBV3-1
cdr3_aa: CASSQSGTGDSNQPQHF
cdr3_nt: TGTGCCAGCAGCCAATCGGGCACGGGGGATAGCAATCAGCCCCAGCATTTT

d_call: .
clone_size: .
j_call: TRBJ1-3
v_call: TRBV10-3
cdr3_aa: CATLREGLNTIYF
cdr3_nt: TGTGCCACCCTCCGGGAGGGGCTAAACACCATATATTTT

d_call: .
clone_size: .
j_call: TRBJ2-1
v_call: TRBV6-6
cdr3_aa: CASSYRVGQGPTNEQFF
cdr3_nt: TGTGCCAGCAGTTACCGGGTAGGGCAGGGGCCCACCAATGAGCAGTTCTTC

d_call: .
clone_size: many
j_call: TRBJ2-2
v_call: TRBV3-1
cdr3_aa: CASSPKWGGTGELFF
cdr3_nt: TGTGCCAGCAGCCCCAAGTGGGGCGGGACCGGGGAGCTGTTTTTT

d_call: .
clone_size: many
j_call: TRBJ1-2
v_call: TRBV4-1
cdr3_aa: CASSPRSGQGYGYTF
cdr3_nt: TGCGCCAGCAGCCCCCGGTCTGGGCAGGGGTATGGCTACACCTTC

d_call: .
clone_size: .
j_call: TRBJ1-6
v_call: TRBV21-1
cdr3_aa: CASTHTPYNSPLHF
cdr3_nt: TGTGCCAGCACCCACACACCATATAATTCACCCCTCCACTTT

d_call: .
clone_size: many
j_call: TRBJ2-3
v_call: TRBV7-6
cdr3_aa: CASSLASSDYTDTQYF
cdr3_nt: TGTGCCAGCAGCTTAGCGTCGTCGGACTACACAGATACGCAGTATTTT

d_call: .
clone_size: many
j_call: TRBJ2-5
v_call: TRBV11-3
cdr3_aa: CASSDGTAVQTQYF
cdr3_nt: TGTGCCAGCAGCGACGGGACCGCGGTTCAGACCCAGTACTTC

d_call: TRBD2
clone_size: .
j_call: TRBJ2-1
v_call: TRBV7-2
cdr3_aa: CASSLGIGQPTSGIYNEQFF
cdr3_nt: TGTGCCAGCAGCTTAGGAATCGGACAGCCGACTAGCGGGATCTACAATGAGCAGTTCTTC

d_call: TRBD1
clone_size: .
j_call: TRBJ2-1
v_call: TRBV29-1
cdr3_aa: CSVDQGVVGNEQFF
cdr3_nt: TGCAGCGTTGATCAGGGGGTGGTAGGAAATGAGCAGTTCTTC

d_call: TRBD2
clone_size: many
j_call: TRBJ2-1
v_call: TRBV10-3
cdr3_aa: CAISDPQTSGRTSSYNEQFF
cdr3_nt: TGTGCCATCAGTGACCCGCAGACTAGCGGGAGGACTAGCTCCTACAATGAGCAGTTCTTC

d_call: .
clone_size: many
j_call: TRBJ2-3
v_call: TRBV9
cdr3_aa: CASNRRLTDTQYF
cdr3_nt: TGTGCCAGCAACCGACGACTCACAGATACGCAGTATTTT

d_call: .
clone_size: few
j_call: TRBJ2-5
v_call: TRBV19
cdr3_aa: CASSIAAQETQYF
cdr3_nt: TGTGCCAGTAGTATTGCAGCGCAAGAGACCCAGTACTTC

d_call: .
clone_size: many
j_call: TRBJ1-2
v_call: TRBV29-1
cdr3_aa: CSVGQYYGYTF
cdr3_nt: TGCAGCGTTGGCCAGTACTATGGCTACACCTTC

d_call: .
clone_size: many
j_call: TRBJ2-2
v_call: TRBV7-9
cdr3_aa: CASSLKNRGTGELFF
cdr3_nt: TGTGCCAGCAGCTTAAAAAACCGGGGTACCGGGGAGCTGTTTTTT

d_call: .
clone_size: many
j_call: TRBJ2-3
v_call: TRBV11-2
cdr3_aa: CASSLAPGDTDTQYF
cdr3_nt: TGTGCCAGCAGCTTAGCCCCAGGGGACACAGATACGCAGTATTTT

d_call: TRBD2
clone_size: once
j_call: TRBJ2-3
v_call: TRBV9
cdr3_aa: CASSSSGRRGTDTQYF
cdr3_nt: TGTGCCAGCAGCTCCAGCGGGAGACGGGGCACAGATACGCAGTATTTT

d_call: .
clone_size: many
j_call: TRBJ1-5
v_call: TRBV19
cdr3_aa: CASSIGQLYNQPQHF
cdr3_nt: TGTGCCAGTAGTATAGGTCAACTTTACAATCAGCCCCAGCATTTT

d_call: .
clone_size: few
j_call: TRBJ2-1
v_call: TRBV5-5
cdr3_aa: CASSLMGDEQFF
cdr3_nt: TGTGCCAGCAGCTTGATGGGGGATGAGCAGTTCTTC

d_call: TRBD2
clone_size: many
j_call: TRBJ2-7
v_call: TRBV10-3
cdr3_aa: CAISGGRSYEQYF
cdr3_nt: TGTGCCATCTCGGGAGGGCGGTCCTACGAGCAGTACTTC

d_call: .
clone_size: many
j_call: TRBJ2-1
v_call: TRBV30
cdr3_aa: CACDEPNNEQFF
cdr3_nt: TGTGCCTGTGACGAGCCTAACAATGAGCAGTTCTTC

d_call: .
clone_size: many
j_call: TRBJ2-3
v_call: TRBV2
cdr3_aa: CASSDPSAPDTQYF
cdr3_nt: TGTGCCAGCAGTGATCCCTCGGCCCCAGATACGCAGTATTTT

d_call: .
clone_size: .
j_call: TRBJ1-5
v_call: TRBV7-2
cdr3_aa: CAGSLALGTHPVNSNQPQHF
cdr3_nt: TGTGCCGGCAGCTTAGCTTTGGGGACCCACCCGGTTAATAGCAATCAGCCCCAGCACTTT

d_call: .
clone_size: few
j_call: TRBJ2-5
v_call: TRBV27
cdr3_aa: CASSFGVGGTQYF
cdr3_nt: TGTGCCAGCAGTTTTGGGGTCGGGGGGACCCAGTACTTC

d_call: .
clone_size: many
j_call: TRBJ1-4
v_call: TRBV7-4
cdr3_aa: CASSLAGGLSATNEKLFF
cdr3_nt: TGTGCCAGCAGCTTAGCCGGGGGCCTCTCCGCAACTAATGAAAAACTGTTTTTT

d_call: .
clone_size: many
j_call: TRBJ2-1
v_call: TRBV3-1
cdr3_aa: CASSQVLRGGNEQFF
cdr3_nt: TGTGCCAGCAGCCAAGTTTTAAGGGGGGGCAATGAGCAGTTCTTC

d_call: TRBD2
clone_size: .
j_call: TRBJ2-1
v_call: TRBV7-6
cdr3_aa: CASSHLGGRAGDEQFF
cdr3_nt: TGTGCCAGCAGCCATTTGGGAGGGAGGGCCGGGGATGAGCAGTTCTTC

d_call: .
clone_size: many
j_call: TRBJ2-1
v_call: TRBV15
cdr3_aa: CATSRDFPGQTSRDEQFF
cdr3_nt: TGTGCCACCAGCAGAGATTTTCCGGGACAGACTAGCCGGGATGAGCAGTTCTTC

d_call: TRBD1
clone_size: many
j_call: TRBJ2-5
v_call: TRBV9
cdr3_aa: CASSSRGQEETQYF
cdr3_nt: TGTGCCAGCAGCTCAAGAGGACAGGAAGAGACCCAGTACTTC

d_call: TRBD1
clone_size: many
j_call: TRBJ1-5
v_call: TRBV3-1
cdr3_aa: CASSHGQGVQPQHF
cdr3_nt: TGTGCCAGCAGCCATGGACAGGGAGTTCAGCCCCAGCATTTT

d_call: TRBD1
clone_size: many
j_call: TRBJ1-1
v_call: TRBV5-4
cdr3_aa: CASSRQGAGNTEAFF
cdr3_nt: TGTGCCAGCAGCAGGCAGGGGGCCGGGAACACTGAAGCTTTCTTT